These 12 T cell receptor beta chains came from one sample sequenced in a study of blood T cell repertoires in COVID-19. Sequencing was performed with immunoSEQ multiplex PCR; in TCRdb, only in-frame clones are kept and a portion is missing. The table includes some 100,000 clones, more than 75% detected once. The sequenced sample consisted of peripheral blood. The receptor source for this set is a woman older than 75 with active COVID-19.

V is TRBV5-1 and J is TRBJ2-5; D perhaps matches TRBD2 (7 bases). The CDR3 spans 13 residues. V was shortened by 2 bases and J by 4 bases, with 9 bases between the two germline ends. Germline CDR1 and CDR2: SGHRS and YFSETQ. The CDR3 bases are TGCGCCAGCAGCTTCGGGGGGCCAGAGACCCAGTACTTC. It is translated as CASSFGGPETQYF. Supplemented by reference TRBV5-1 and TRBJ2-5, the full variable domain reads KAGVTQTPRYLIKTRGQQVTLSCSPISGHRSVSWYQQTPGQGLQFLFEYFSETQRNKGNFPGRFSGRQFSNSRSEMNVSTLELGDSALYLCASSFGGPETQYFGPGTRLLVL.

This rearrangement joins TRBV4-2 to TRBJ2-3; D is perhaps TRBD2 (6 bases). This CDR3 spans 17 amino acids. Trimming took off 2 bases at V and 4 bases at J, with 19 bases between the two ends. The germline gives CDR1 LGHNA, CDR2 YNFKEQ. In nucleotides, the CDR3 is TGTGCCAGCAGCCAACGGAGGAATAGCGGCAGTCCAGATACGCAGTATTTT. Amino acid sequence: CASSQRRNSGSPDTQYF.

This clone occurred a few times. V usage is TRBV4-2 and J usage is TRBJ2-2; the match to TRBD1 covers 7 bases. V was clipped by 0 bases and J by 6 bases; unmatched bases: 7. Germline V gene sequence: CDR1 LGHNA, CDR2 YNFKEQ. The CDR3 sequence is 16 residues long. In DNA, the CDR3 is TGTGCCAGCAGCCAAGAAAGGGGACAGTTAGCCGGGGAGCTGTTTTTT. Protein sequence: CASSQERGQLAGELFF.

This clone is a singleton in its sample. The chain combines TRBV6-2 or TRBV6-3 with TRBJ2-7; D ambiguous. The V end was cut by 6 bases, the J end by 3 bases, with 24 bases between. Per germline, CDR1 MNHEY and CDR2 SVGEGT. There are 17 residues in the CDR3. This CDR3 is CASSHSRGPQSVYEQYF. DNA of the CDR3: TGTGCCAGCAGCCACTCCCGTGGGCCACAGTCGGTCTACGAGCAGTACTTC.

This chain joins TRBV5-1 and TRBJ1-1, with a possible D match to TRBD1 (6 bases). Trimming took off 2 bases at V and 8 bases at J, with 13 bases between the two ends. Germline CDR1 reads SGHRS; CDR2 reads YFSETQ. This CDR3 has 13 residues. The CDR3 loop is CASSFSGTSEAFF. The CDR3 bases are TGCGCCAGCAGCTTCTCCGGGACAAGCGAAGCTTTCTTT.

The chain has TRBV28 and TRBJ1-5, with 7 positions matching TRBD1. Germline lookup yields CDR1 MDHEN and CDR2 SYDVKM. This CDR3 region has 16 residues. The junction had 11 bases not matched to a gene; V was cut back by 6 bases and J by 3 bases. CDR3 in DNA: TGTGCCAGCAGCCGAACGACAGGGTCGCCCAATCAGCCCCAGCATTTT. Its translation is CASSRTTGSPNQPQHF.

The chain links TRBV5-1 to TRBJ1-1; D perhaps matches TRBD1 (5 bases). V lost 0 bases and J lost 1, with 13 bases in between. The CDR3 has 16 residues. The germline CDR1 and CDR2 sequences are SGHRS and YFSETQ. DNA for the CDR3: TGCGCCAGCAGCTTGGAGGGGAGGTCGAGGAACACTGAAGCTTTCTTT. Translation: CASSLEGRSRNTEAFF.

V and J are TRBV6-2 or TRBV6-3 and TRBJ2-3; D is ambiguous. The ends were cut back, 4 bases at V and 8 bases at J, with 16 bases in the middle. The CDR3 is made up of 14 amino acids. Germline V gene lookup returns CDR1 MNHEY and CDR2 SVGEGT. In nucleotides, the CDR3 is TGTGCCAGCAGTTCCGCCGTCCAAGCGATTACGCAGTATTTT. Translating gives CASSSAVQAITQYF.

The rearrangement joins TRBV7-9 to TRBJ2-3, with no clear D. V was clipped by 2 bases and J by 2 bases, with 8 bases between them. The germline gives CDR1 SEHNR, CDR2 FQNEAQ (reference sequence). This CDR3 has 14 residues. This chain's CDR3 is CASSLSYITDTQYF. CDR3 nucleotide sequence: TGTGCCAGCAGCTTATCTTACATCACAGATACGCAGTATTTT.

This clone was seen a few times. CDR3 region: CASSGTADYGYTF. DNA for the CDR3: TGTGCCAGCAGTGGGACAGCCGACTATGGCTACACCTTC. The chain carries TRBV2 and TRBJ1-2, with D tentatively TRBD1 (6 bases). This CDR3 contains 13 residues. Germline CDR1 SNHLY, CDR2 FYNNEI. V was shortened by 4 bases and J by 3 bases, with 9 bases between the two germline ends.

CDR3 amino acids: CASRTGVYEQYF. The CDR3, as DNA: TGTGCCAGCAGGACAGGGGTCTACGAGCAGTACTTC. The genes are TRBV28 and TRBJ2-7; 8 nucleotides line up with TRBD1. This CDR3 is 12 amino acids long. The germline V gene encodes CDR1 MDHEN and CDR2 SYDVKM. Trimming took 6 bases from V and 3 from J; bases not matched to a gene: 1. The complete variable domain, with remaining parts taken from reference TRBV28 and TRBJ2-7, reads DVKVTQSSRYLVKRTGEKVFLECVQDMDHENMFWYRQDPGLGLRLIYFSYDVKMKEKGDIPEGYSVSREKKERFSLILESASTNQTSMYLCASRTGVYEQYFGPGTRLTVT.

This clone was detected a few times. The rearrangement links TRBV28 to TRBJ2-7; a weak D match, TRBD1 (6 bases). Trimming took off 6 bases at V and 5 bases at J, with 14 bases between the two ends. Germline CDR1 and CDR2: MDHEN and SYDVKM. The CDR3 consists of 13 residues. The CDR3 coding sequence is TGTGCCAGCAGAAAAACAGGGATCGACGAGCAGTACTTC. Residues: CASRKTGIDEQYF.